This TCR beta chain originates from a study of blood T cell repertoires in COVID-19. This CDR3 comprises 14 residues. Germline CDR1 reads LNHDA; CDR2 reads SQIVND (reference sequence). Trimming removed 3 bases from V and 6 bases from J; junction bases left unmatched: 5. Produced via immunoSEQ multiplex PCR; TCRdb's table is partial and in-frame only. The sample has hundreds of thousands of clones, 80% to 90% seen once. The material sequenced was peripheral blood. The chain has TRBV19 and TRBJ2-5; the match to TRBD1 covers 9 bases. The source of this sequence is a woman aged 45-65 years with acute or convalescent COVID-19. The DNA for the CDR3 is TGTGCCAGTAGTATCGGGACAGGGATTCAGACCCAGTACTTC. Protein sequence: CASSIGTGIQTQYF.